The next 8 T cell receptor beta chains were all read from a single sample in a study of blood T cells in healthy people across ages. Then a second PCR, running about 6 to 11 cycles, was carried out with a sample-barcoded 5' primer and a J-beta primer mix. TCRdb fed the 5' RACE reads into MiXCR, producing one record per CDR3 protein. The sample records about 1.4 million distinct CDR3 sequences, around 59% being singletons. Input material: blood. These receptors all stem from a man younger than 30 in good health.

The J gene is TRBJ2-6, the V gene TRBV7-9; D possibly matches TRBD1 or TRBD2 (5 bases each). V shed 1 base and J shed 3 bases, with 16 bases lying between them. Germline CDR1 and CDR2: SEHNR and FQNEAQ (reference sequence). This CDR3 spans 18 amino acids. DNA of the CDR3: TGTGCCAGCAGCTTAGGGTCCCGGGGCCAGTATGGGGCCAACGTCCTGACTTTC. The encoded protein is CASSLGSRGQYGANVLTF.

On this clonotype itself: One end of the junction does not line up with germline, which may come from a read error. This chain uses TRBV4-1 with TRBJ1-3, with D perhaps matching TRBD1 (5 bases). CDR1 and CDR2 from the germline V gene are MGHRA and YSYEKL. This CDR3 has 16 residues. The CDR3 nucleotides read TGCGCCAGCAGCCACCCGGGACGCTCCTCTGGAACCACCATATATTTT. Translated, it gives CASSHPGRSSGTTIYF.

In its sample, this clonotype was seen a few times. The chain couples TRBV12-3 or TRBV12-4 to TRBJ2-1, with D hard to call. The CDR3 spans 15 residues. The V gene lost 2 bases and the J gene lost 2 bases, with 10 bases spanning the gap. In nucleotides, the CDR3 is TGTGCCAGCAGTTTATATGGCAGAACCTACAATGAGCAGTTCTTC. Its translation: CASSLYGRTYNEQFF.

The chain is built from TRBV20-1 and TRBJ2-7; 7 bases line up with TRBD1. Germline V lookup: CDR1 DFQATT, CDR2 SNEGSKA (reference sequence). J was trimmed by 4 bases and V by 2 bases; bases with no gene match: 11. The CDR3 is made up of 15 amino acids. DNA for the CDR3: TGCAGTGCTAGACTAATCCGGGACAGCCTATACGAGCAGTACTTC. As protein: CSARLIRDSLYEQYF.

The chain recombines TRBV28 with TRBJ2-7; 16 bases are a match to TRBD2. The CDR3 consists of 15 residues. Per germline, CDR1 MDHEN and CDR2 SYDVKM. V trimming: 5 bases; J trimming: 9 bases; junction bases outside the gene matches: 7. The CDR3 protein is CASSRGTSGGEVQYF. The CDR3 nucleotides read TGTGCCAGCAGTCGCGGGACTAGCGGGGGGGAAGTGCAGTACTTC.

The CDR3 nucleotides read TGTGCCAGCTCACCACGACAGGGCCCCGCCGAGCAGTACTTC. Translated: CASSPRQGPAEQYF. The V call is TRBV18, the J call TRBJ2-7; 7 positions agree with TRBD1. V lost 1 base and J lost 6; bases outside the gene matches: 6. The CDR3 contains 14 residues. Germline CDR1 KGHSH, CDR2 LQKENI.

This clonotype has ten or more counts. The CDR3, as DNA: TGTGCCAGCAGTTTTAGTGATTACGAGCAGTACTTC. Encoded protein: CASSFSDYEQYF. The chain links TRBV28 to TRBJ2-7; D gene unclear. V lost 3 bases to trimming and J lost 4 bases, with 7 bases between them. Germline values: CDR1 MDHEN, CDR2 SYDVKM. The length of the CDR3 is 12 residues.

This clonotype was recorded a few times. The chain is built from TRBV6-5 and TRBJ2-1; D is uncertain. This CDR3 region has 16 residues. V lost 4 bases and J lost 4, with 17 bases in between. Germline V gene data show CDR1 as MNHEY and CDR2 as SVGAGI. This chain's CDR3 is CASSSYGSVGYNEQFF. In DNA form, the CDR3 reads TGTGCCAGCAGTTCCTATGGATCGGTGGGATACAATGAGCAGTTCTTC.